The 17 T cell receptor beta chains below come from one sample, sequenced in a study of OX40 agonist ivuxolimab in advanced cancers. The table came from immunoSEQ multiplex PCR; TCRdb's copy has only in-frame clones and leaves some out. The sample has about 29,000 clones; approximately 85% are singletons. This material consisted of CD4+ or CD8+ T cells sorted from blood, taken in a trial of the OX40 agonist ivuxolimab. The source is an adult with an advanced solid tumor such as melanoma, head and neck, liver or kidney cancer.

This clone has only one observation. The CDR3 bases are TGTGCCAGCTCACCTGCCGGGACCCCTGGAAACACCATATATTTT. This translates into CASSPAGTPGNTIYF. This chain uses TRBV18 with TRBJ1-3; possible D gene TRBD1, 5 bases. Germline CDR1 reads KGHSH; CDR2 reads LQKENI. This CDR3 is built from 15 residues. Trimming stripped 3 bases from V and 2 bases from J, with 11 bases between.

This chain joins TRBV7-9 and TRBJ2-3; D is unclear. Trimming left V 6 bases short and J 2 bases short, with 15 bases between. This CDR3 has 15 amino acids. Germline V lookup: CDR1 SEHNR, CDR2 FQNEAQ (reference sequence). CDR3 coding DNA: TGTGCCAGCAGTTCGGCCCGTGCGGCCACAGATACGCAGTATTTT. Residues: CASSSARAATDTQYF. Full variable domain (rest looked up from reference TRBV7-9 and TRBJ2-3): DTGVSQNPRHKITKRGQNVTFRCDPISEHNRLYWYRQTLGQGPEFLTYFQNEAQLEKSRLLSDRFSAERPKGSFSTLEIQRTEQGDSAMYLCASSSARAATDTQYFGPGTRLTVL.

This chain links TRBV7-9 with TRBJ1-1; TRBD1 agrees at 7 bases. J lost 1 base, V lost 0 bases, and 2 bases had no gene match. Per germline, CDR1 SEHNR and CDR2 FQNEAQ (reference sequence). CDR3 size: 15 residues. CDR3 DNA: TGTGCCAGCAGCTTAGCCCGGACAGGGAACACTGAAGCTTTCTTT. This gives the protein CASSLARTGNTEAFF.

V and J are TRBV6-4 and TRBJ2-1, with 10 bases lining up with TRBD2. CDR3 size: 14 residues. Unmatched junction bases numbered 4, after V lost 4 bases and J lost 7 bases. CDR1 and CDR2 (germline): MRHNA, SNTAGT. Written as DNA, the CDR3 is TGTGCCAGCAGTGGAGCGGGAGGGCCGAATGAGCAGTTCTTC. Translating gives CASSGAGGPNEQFF.

The chain employs TRBV7-9 and TRBJ2-7; D unresolved. The V end was cut by 2 bases, the J end by 5 bases, with 7 bases between. The CDR3 is 12 residues long. The germline CDR1 and CDR2 sequences are SEHNR and FQNEAQ (reference sequence). The CDR3 DNA sequence: TGTGCCAGCAGCTTACTTAAAAACGAGCAGTACTTC. Translated, it gives CASSLLKNEQYF. Full variable domain (missing parts from reference TRBV7-9 and TRBJ2-7): DTGVSQNPRHKITKRGQNVTFRCDPISEHNRLYWYRQTLGQGPEFLTYFQNEAQLEKSRLLSDRFSAERPKGSFSTLEIQRTEQGDSAMYLCASSLLKNEQYFGPGTRLTVT.

The CDR3 protein is CASSPTGDQPQHF. CDR3 coding DNA: TGCGCCAGCAGCCCGACGGGTGATCAGCCCCAGCATTTT. V is TRBV5-1 and J is TRBJ1-5, with no clear D. This CDR3 comprises 13 residues. CDR1 and CDR2 from the germline V gene are SGHRS and YFSETQ. Trimming pared 4 bases from V and 5 bases from J, leaving 10 bases between.

J is TRBJ2-3 and V is TRBV30; 9 bases are shared with TRBD2. The CDR3 is made up of 16 amino acids. Trimming at V came to 5 bases and at J to 0 bases, leaving 9 bases not matched to a gene. Germline values: CDR1 GTSNPN, CDR2 SVGIG (reference sequence). CDR3 in DNA: TGTGCCTGGGACCCTGCGGGGGGGTATAGCACAGATACGCAGTATTTT. Translation gives CAWDPAGGYSTDTQYF. Together with reference TRBV30 and TRBJ2-3, the CDR3 gives the full variable domain: SQTIHQWPATLVQPVGSPLSLECTVEGTSNPNLYWYRQAAGRGLQLLFYSVGIGQISSEVPQNLSASRPQDRQFILSSKKLLLSDSGFYLCAWDPAGGYSTDTQYFGPGTRLTVL.

The J gene is TRBJ2-1, the V gene TRBV19; perhaps TRBD2 as D (6 bases). The CDR3 is 15 amino acids. CDR1 and CDR2 from the germline V gene are LNHDA and SQIVND (reference sequence). Trimming took 3 bases from V and 5 from J, leaving 14 bases between them. CDR3 sequence reads: CASSILDYSHNEQFF. CDR3 DNA: TGTGCCAGTAGTATTTTGGACTATAGCCACAATGAGCAGTTCTTC.

The chain is built from TRBV10-3 and TRBJ1-4; 8 nucleotides line up with TRBD1. Unmatched junction bases numbered 14, after V lost 11 bases and J lost 6 bases. Germline CDR1 reads ENHRY; CDR2 reads SYGVKD. The CDR3 is 15 amino acids. CDR3 bases: TGTGCCGTTGGGGGATGGCAGGGGGCAGATGAAAAACTGTTTTTT. Its translation: CAVGGWQGADEKLFF.

This sequence joins TRBV19 and TRBJ2-7, with TRBD2 identical over 8 bases. From germline, CDR1 is LNHDA and CDR2 SQIVND (reference sequence). The J segment lost 3 bases and the V segment lost 9 bases, leaving 7 bases of the junction unmatched. This CDR3 has 13 residues. In DNA form, the CDR3 reads TGTGCCAGCTCATACGGGACTAGCTACGAGCAGTACTTC. Its translation: CASSYGTSYEQYF. Full variable domain (rest looked up from reference TRBV19 and TRBJ2-7): DGGITQSPKYLFRKEGQNVTLSCEQNLNHDAMYWYRQDPGQGLRLIYYSQIVNDFQKGDIAEGYSVSREKKESFPLTVTSAQKNPTAFYLCASSYGTSYEQYFGPGTRLTVT.

The gene calls are TRBV30 and TRBJ2-5, with 13 nucleotides matching TRBD2. The J call is uncertain, as TRBJ2-7 better fits the DNA end. This CDR3 has 16 residues. The germline V gene encodes CDR1 GTSNPN and CDR2 SVGIG (reference sequence). CDR3 in amino acids: CAWNPGLAGLSYEQYF. The CDR3 nucleotides read TGTGCCTGGAACCCGGGACTAGCGGGACTTTCCTACGAGCAGTACTTC.

This clone was seen many times. The V and J genes are TRBV28 and TRBJ2-2; TRBD1 or TRBD2 may be the D gene (5 bases each). The CDR3 loop spans 17 amino acids. V was trimmed by 6 bases and J by 0 bases, leaving 17 bases between them. CDR1 MDHEN and CDR2 SYDVKM come from the germline V gene. CDR3 sequence reads: CASSFPWTGPNTGELFF. CDR3 bases: TGTGCCAGCAGCTTTCCCTGGACGGGACCGAACACCGGGGAGCTGTTTTTT.

This clone was found a few times. The V gene is TRBV6-5, the J gene TRBJ2-1; 10 nucleotides match TRBD2. Germline V gene data show CDR1 as MNHEY and CDR2 as SVGAGI. CDR3 size: 15 residues. The ends lost 8 bases at V and 2 bases at J; junction bases unmatched: 6. The CDR3 bases are TGTGCCAGCGAACTAGCGGGGAAGCCCTACAATGAGCAGTTCTTC. The encoded protein is CASELAGKPYNEQFF.

V and J are TRBV10-3 and TRBJ2-5; D is perhaps TRBD1 (5 bases). Germline V gene lookup returns CDR1 ENHRY and CDR2 SYGVKD. The CDR3 is 15 residues long. V lost 0 bases and J lost 5, with 13 bases in between. The CDR3 is CAISESGRVTETQYF. The CDR3 nucleotides are TGTGCCATCAGTGAGTCAGGCAGGGTGACGGAGACCCAGTACTTC.

The count of this clone is one. The chain joins TRBV12-2 to TRBJ1-2; the DNA was not compared with TRBD1, the D call given in the table. TRBV12-2 is given as a pseudogene. This CDR3 region has 15 residues. In nucleotides, the CDR3 is TGTGCAAGTCGCTATCCACAGAAGGCAGAATACGGCTACACCTTC. This codes for CASRYPQKAEYGYTF.

This chain uses TRBV30 with TRBJ2-7; D call uncertain. Germline V gives CDR1 GTSNPN, CDR2 SVGIG (reference sequence). The CDR3 runs to 12 residues. V was pared by 0 bases and J by 5 bases, with 8 bases between. The CDR3 loop reads CAWSVSGHEQYF. CDR3 sequence (DNA): TGTGCCTGGAGTGTATCGGGTCACGAGCAGTACTTC.

This chain's CDR3 is CASSQVGLADTDTQYF. CDR3 sequence (DNA): TGCGCCAGCAGCCAAGTGGGACTAGCGGACACAGATACGCAGTATTTT. V is TRBV4-1 and J is TRBJ2-3; TRBD2 agrees at 11 bases. Germline trimming cut 1 base from V and 2 bases from J; bases unmatched to any gene: 2. The CDR3 is made up of 16 amino acids. Germline assignment: CDR1 MGHRA and CDR2 YSYEKL.